This T cell receptor (beta chain) originates from a study of control samples from healthy donors and cancer patients. Clones were read by immunoSEQ multiplex PCR, and TCRdb kept only the in-frame ones, dropping some. The table records some 89,000 clones, approximately 86% of them present only once. The sample consisted of blood. The origin of this receptor is a man between 25 and 39 years old in good health.

The CDR3 region is CASSLITRGPSNTGELFF. The CDR3 DNA follows: TGCGCCAGCAGCTTGATTACTCGGGGCCCGTCGAACACCGGGGAGCTGTTTTTT. The rearrangement joins TRBV5-1 to TRBJ2-2; the D call may be TRBD1 or TRBD2 (5 bases each). The ends were cut back, 1 base at V and 0 bases at J, with 16 bases in the middle. Germline values: CDR1 SGHRS, CDR2 YFSETQ. The CDR3 covers 18 residues. Based on the CDR3 plus reference TRBV5-1 and TRBJ2-2, the full variable domain is KAGVTQTPRYLIKTRGQQVTLSCSPISGHRSVSWYQQTPGQGLQFLFEYFSETQRNKGNFPGRFSGRQFSNSRSEMNVSTLELGDSALYLCASSLITRGPSNTGELFFGEGSRLTVL.